A selection of T cell receptor beta chains follows, all from one sample in a study of blood T cell repertoires in COVID-19. Profiled with immunoSEQ multiplex PCR; TCRdb holds only in-frame clones, not every one. Counted here are approximately 240,000 clones, roughly 80% occurring once; the ten biggest clones make up approximately 5.1%. Source material: peripheral blood. The receptors stem from a woman aged 55 to 70 who had recovered from COVID-19. Each CDR3 is given with its conserved first and last residue. Fields, in order: clone size, V gene, CDR3 protein. The listing skips clone size in some rows; elsewhere it reads once, few, many or a size class.

. | TRBV9 | CASSDPTEPEYGYTF
. | TRBV5-6 | CASSSRGATPLAKNIQYF
once | TRBV9 | CASSVGTSPEWEQYF
. | TRBV27 | CASSPHLGARPVDEQYF
. | TRBV2 | CASSDTLAGGPNEQFF
few | TRBV7-7 | CASSLATGVGGELFF
. | TRBV12-3/TRBV12-4 | CASRFSSTDTQYF
. | TRBV5-1 | CASSLSAGAGANVLTF
. | TRBV11-2 | CASNKHVTEAFF
once | TRBV19 | CASSMGGAYNQPQHF
. | TRBV19 | CASRGTGGRTEAFF
. | TRBV7-6 | CASNVLAGGREETQYF
. | TRBV9 | CASSVGQHTDTQYF
few | TRBV3-1/TRBV3-2 | CASSQEQWREVTF
. | TRBV2 | CASSDQGTDGDYGYTF
once | TRBV18 | CASSLDRVGGQPQHF
once | TRBV3-1/TRBV3-2 | CASSQGASSYNEQFF
. | TRBV7-9 | CASSLNSYGDSDGYTF
. | TRBV2 | CASGQGTGTEAFF
. | TRBV11-3 | CASSLGREGWQYF
. | TRBV5-1 | CASSLIGTDEKLFF
. | TRBV18 | CASSSIIASTDTQYF
. | TRBV3-1/TRBV3-2 | CASSLQIGYGYTF
. | TRBV30 | CAWSPKLQGTEAFF
few | TRBV13 | CASSLPGFGNTIYF
. | TRBV11-3 | CASSLVGGGRPSSGNTIYF
. | TRBV23-1 | CASRPPGQEGSLEQFF
once | TRBV3-1/TRBV3-2 | CASSHGTGGLTEAFF
. | TRBV5-4 | CASSLASGVQETQYF
. | TRBV5-1 | CASSLVVRTGVYSYGYTF
few | TRBV5-1 | CASSEGHDTEAFF